The next 28 T cell receptor beta chains were all read from a single sample in a study of blood T cells in healthy people across ages (dated by TCRdb to the mid-2010s). The library came from 5' RACE. Instrument used: Illumina HiSeq 2500. The second PCR ran for about 6 to 11 cycles and used a J-beta primer mix along with a sample-barcoded 5' primer. In TCRdb, the public reads were trimmed at Q25 with fastp and aligned with MiXCR, with productive beta chains retained. Duplicate CDR3 protein sequences are folded into a single record with the most common DNA and genes. The table for this sample lists about 640,000 distinct CDR3 sequences; about 30% of them were counted only once. The ten largest clones take up around 14% of the sample. The source material was blood. These TCRs come from a woman aged 80 or over in good health.

This clonotype has ten or more counts. The CDR3 protein is CASSLNSRGSPYEQYF. CDR3 nucleotide sequence: TGTGCCAGCAGCTTGAACAGCCGGGGGAGCCCCTACGAGCAGTACTTC. V is TRBV5-5 and J is TRBJ2-7; possibly TRBD2 for D (6 bases). Between the trimmed V and J ends, which lost 1 base and 2 bases, there was a span of 16 bases. Germline V gives CDR1 SGHKS, CDR2 YYEKEE (reference sequence). The CDR3 runs 16 residues. The whole variable domain, remainder taken from reference TRBV5-5 and TRBJ2-7, is DAGVTQSPTHLIKTRGQQVTLRCSPISGHKSVSWYQQVLGQGPQFIFQYYEKEERGRGNFPDRFSARQFPNYSSELNVNALLLGDSALYLCASSLNSRGSPYEQYFGPGTRLTVT.

This clonotype has a handful of counts. The chain uses TRBV5-1 and TRBJ2-3; D is possibly TRBD1 (6 bases). In germline, CDR1 is SGHRS, CDR2 YFSETQ. The V end was cut by 0 bases, the J end by 4 bases, with 12 bases between. The length of the CDR3 is 15 residues. The DNA for the CDR3 is TGCGCCAGCAGCTTGGACAGGGTGTGGTCAGATACGCAGTATTTT. Protein product: CASSLDRVWSDTQYF.

With regard to this clonotype: Since a much larger clone is just one base distant, this may be a read error. The chain couples TRBV20-1 to TRBJ2-7; 7 nucleotides align to TRBD1. Germline V gene lookup returns CDR1 DFQATT and CDR2 SNEGSKA (reference sequence). The CDR3 is 14 amino acids. The CDR3 DNA reads TGCGGTGCTAGGGACCCGACAGGGTCCTACGAGCAGTACTTC. Translated: CGARDPTGSYEQYF.

This clonotype was detected a few times. This sequence may be a read error, since a much larger clone differs from it by one base. The chain uses TRBV6-5 and TRBJ2-5, with TRBD1 as a possible D gene (6 bases). This CDR3 spans 19 amino acids. Germline values: CDR1 MNHEY, CDR2 SVGAGI. With 4 bases removed from V and 11 bases from J, the gap between germline ends came to 35 bases. Written as DNA, the CDR3 is TGTGCCAGCAGTTCCCAGGCGTCGGTAGGGGGTGGATTTTCGGATGAGCAGTACTTC. Its translation: CASSSQASVGGGFSDEQYF.

This clonotype was detected many times. V and J are TRBV7-2 and TRBJ2-3, with TRBD2 matching 11 bases. V lost 1 base to trimming and J lost 0 bases; unmatched junction nucleotides: 6. The CDR3 has 18 residues. Looked up from germline, CDR1 is SGHTA and CDR2 is FQGNSA. CDR3 sequence: CASSLDPSGGLSTDTQYF. The DNA of the CDR3 is TGTGCCAGCAGCTTAGATCCTAGCGGGGGGCTTAGCACAGATACGCAGTATTTT.

CDR3 nucleotide sequence: TGTGCCAGCAGTGGGTGGGTCGGGGAGCTGTTTTTT. The encoded protein is CASSGWVGELFF. The J gene is TRBJ2-2, the V gene TRBV6-5; D unresolved. V was pared by 5 bases and J by 7 bases, with 8 bases between. This CDR3 comprises 12 residues. Germline V CDR1 and CDR2: MNHEY, SVGAGI.

The chain couples TRBV15 to TRBJ2-5; 8 bases fit TRBD1. Gene TRBJ2-7 matches the end of the DNA better, so the J call may be wrong. Germline lookup yields CDR1 LNHNV and CDR2 YYDKDF (reference sequence). The CDR3 consists of 14 residues. CDR3 nucleotides: TGTGCCACCAACACAGGCGGACAGGGCCGCGAGCAGTACTTC. Its translation is CATNTGGQGREQYF.

This clonotype was observed a few times. This may arise from a read error, as a much more abundant clone is one base away. The V and J genes are TRBV7-2 and TRBJ2-5; tentative D call: TRBD2 (5 bases). Germline values: CDR1 SGHTA, CDR2 FQGNSA. The germline V and J ends were trimmed by 4 bases and 3 bases, with 12 bases remaining between them. The CDR3 loop spans 14 amino acids. The CDR3 loop is CASSCGLSEETQYF. CDR3 nucleotide sequence: TGTGCCAGCAGCTGTGGACTCTCGGAAGAGACCCAGTACTTC.

The V and J genes are TRBV29-1 and TRBJ2-1, with D unresolved. V lost 4 bases, J lost 13 bases, and 20 bases lay in between. From germline, CDR1 is SQVTM and CDR2 ANQGSEA. This CDR3 is 13 amino acids long. The CDR3 here is CSVGLVVSETQFF. CDR3 nucleotide sequence: TGCAGCGTTGGATTAGTCGTTTCGGAGACCCAGTTCTTC.

A word on this clonotype: A junction end diverges from the germline sequence, so it may reflect a read error. V and J are TRBV5-6 and TRBJ1-5; D remains unclear. Germline V CDR1 and CDR2: SGHDT, YYEEEE. This CDR3 comprises 13 residues. This CDR3 reads CTSSSSLAGPQHF. For the CDR3, the DNA is TGTACCAGCAGCTCCTCCTTGGCAGGGCCCCAGCATTTT.

This clonotype was recorded many times. The chain carries TRBV2 and TRBJ2-3, with 10 nucleotides matching TRBD2. V was pared by 4 bases and J by 6 bases, with 7 bases of the junction left unmatched. Germline-derived CDR1 and CDR2 are SNHLY and FYNNEI. CDR3 length: 15 residues. In DNA, the CDR3 is TGTGCCAGCAGTGCTAGCGGGGGCCTCTCTGATACGCAGTATTTT. Encoded protein: CASSASGGLSDTQYF.

This clonotype was counted a few times. This may be a read error, as it is one base from a much larger clone. The chain is built from TRBV9 and TRBJ1-6, with D maybe TRBD1 (6 bases). Looked up from germline, CDR1 is SGDLS and CDR2 is YYNGEE. This CDR3 spans 14 amino acids. CDR3 region: CAGSVTGTNSPLHF. CDR3 nucleotide sequence: TGTGCCGGCAGCGTTACAGGGACTAATTCACCCCTCCACTTT.

Many counts were recorded for this clonotype. The chain recombines TRBV5-1 with TRBJ1-2; 9 bases match TRBD1. Germline loops: CDR1 SGHRS, CDR2 YFSETQ. The CDR3 has 17 amino acids. V shed 0 bases and J 1 base; nucleotides not matched to a gene: 7. CDR3 loop: CASSLEGTGRDNYGYTF. The CDR3 DNA reads as TGCGCCAGCAGCTTGGAAGGGACAGGGCGCGATAACTATGGCTACACCTTC.

Comments on this clonotype: This may be a read error, as it is one base from a much larger clone. The chain combines TRBV11-1 with TRBJ2-3, with TRBD1 matching over 12 bases. CDR3 length: 16 amino acids. Germline V gene sequence: CDR1 SGHAT, CDR2 FQDESV (reference sequence). For the CDR3, the DNA is TGTGCCAGCAGCGCCGAGCCGGGACAGGGGGCAGATACGCGGTATTTT. This translates into CASSAEPGQGADTRYF.

This clonotype was seen many times. J is TRBJ2-7 and V is TRBV7-9, with D maybe TRBD2 (5 bases). The CDR3 runs 12 residues. Trimming stripped 7 bases from V and 2 bases from J, with 9 bases between. Germline V CDR1 and CDR2: SEHNR, FQNEAQ (reference sequence). The CDR3 DNA is TGTGCCAGCACGGGGTTGACCTACGAGCAGTACTTC. The encoded protein is CASTGLTYEQYF.

This clonotype was found many times. This sequence joins TRBV7-2 and TRBJ2-7, with 16 nucleotides matching TRBD2. CDR3 length equals 16 residues. With V trimmed by 5 bases and J by 5 bases, 6 bases remained unmatched. Per germline, CDR1 SGHTA and CDR2 FQGNSA. In DNA, the CDR3 is TGTGCCAGCAGCCTGGGACTAGCGGGGGGGAAACACGAGCAGTACTTC. Translating gives CASSLGLAGGKHEQYF.

This clonotype was observed many times. The chain couples TRBV9 to TRBJ1-2; tentative D call: TRBD1 (6 bases). The CDR3 covers 14 residues. V was cut by 0 bases and J by 6 bases, with 12 bases left in between. Germline V gene data show CDR1 as SGDLS and CDR2 as YYNGEE. The CDR3 DNA is TGTGCCAGCAGCGTAGCGGCACAGGGTAATGGCTACACCTTC. Residues: CASSVAAQGNGYTF.

This clonotype was detected many times. The chain couples TRBV7-2 to TRBJ2-7; D not certain. V was clipped by 5 bases and J by 8 bases, with 16 bases between them. The germline gives CDR1 SGHTA, CDR2 FQGNSA. This CDR3 region has 13 residues. In DNA form, the CDR3 reads TGTGCCAGCAGCCCAAATACCTTGGGGAAGCAGTACTTC. The encoded protein is CASSPNTLGKQYF.

With respect to this clonotype: This CDR3 fails to terminate in the conserved phenylalanine or tryptophan, so it likely reflects a read error. The rearrangement links TRBV5-1 to TRBJ2-5, with TRBD2 matching 12 bases. V trimming: 4 bases; J trimming: 7 bases; junction bases outside the gene matches: 8. This CDR3 contains 15 residues. Germline V gene sequence: CDR1 SGHRS, CDR2 YFSETQ. CDR3 loop: CASSPSGGAPGTQYS. CDR3 coding DNA: TGCGCCAGCAGCCCTAGCGGGGGGGCCCCAGGGACCCAGTACTCC.

Comment on this clonotype: This clone may be a read error of a much larger clone one base away. This chain uses TRBV24-1 with TRBJ2-3, with 8 bases lining up with TRBD2. The length of the CDR3 is 15 residues. Germline V CDR1 and CDR2: KGHDR, SFDVKD. The V gene end was trimmed by 4 bases and the J gene end by 10 bases; junction bases not matched to a gene: 12. The CDR3 nucleotides are TGTGCCACCAGTGACTCGGGGGGGCCTCCTCATGCGCAGTATTTT. Translated, it gives CATSDSGGPPHAQYF.

CDR3 amino acids: CASSQDAGGEQFF. Here the CDR3 DNA reads TGTGCCAGCAGCCAAGATGCCGGGGGTGAGCAGTTCTTC. The chain links TRBV3-1 to TRBJ2-1; D might be TRBD2 (6 bases). V lost 0 bases to trimming and J lost 9 bases, with 9 bases between them. The CDR3 consists of 13 residues. The germline V gene encodes CDR1 LGHDT and CDR2 YNNKEL (reference sequence).

V is TRBV28 and J is TRBJ2-1, with TRBD1 as a possible D gene (6 bases). CDR3 length: 15 residues. V lost 5 bases and J lost 4, with 15 bases in between. Germline CDR1 and CDR2: MDHEN and SYDVKM. The CDR3 protein is CASSGQQGGYNEQFF. The CDR3 DNA is TGTGCCAGCAGTGGACAACAGGGTGGGTACAATGAGCAGTTCTTC. Full variable domain (outside the CDR3, taken from reference TRBV28 and TRBJ2-1): DVKVTQSSRYLVKRTGEKVFLECVQDMDHENMFWYRQDPGLGLRLIYFSYDVKMKEKGDIPEGYSVSREKKERFSLILESASTNQTSMYLCASSGQQGGYNEQFFGPGTRLTVL.

The chain couples TRBV4-2 to TRBJ2-5, with 8 bases that match TRBD2. CDR1 is LGHNA and CDR2 is YNFKEQ in the germline V gene. This CDR3 comprises 15 residues. Germline trimming cut 0 bases from V and 5 bases from J; bases unmatched to any gene: 5. In DNA, the CDR3 is TGTGCCAGCAGCCAAGATCGGGAGGGCCAGGAGACCCAGTACTTC. Translation: CASSQDREGQETQYF.

In its sample, this clonotype was seen a few times. A much larger clone differs from this one at a single base, so this may be a read error. This chain uses TRBV3-1 with TRBJ2-1; D gene unclear. V was cut by 0 bases and J by 2 bases, with 11 bases left in between. The germline gives CDR1 LGHDT, CDR2 YNNKEL (reference sequence). The CDR3 sequence is 16 residues long. The CDR3 DNA sequence: TGTGCCAGCAGCCAAGAGACGGAATCCCCCTACAATGAGCAGTTCTTC. Its protein is CASSQETESPYNEQFF.

At least ten counts were recorded for this clonotype. This rearrangement joins TRBV20-1 to TRBJ2-1, with TRBD2 as a possible D gene (6 bases). V shed 6 bases and J shed 7 bases, with 13 bases lying between them. CDR3 length: 12 residues. Germline CDR1 is DFQATT and CDR2 is SNEGSKA (reference sequence). The CDR3 DNA reads as TGCAGTGCATTCCCCGGGACTAATGAGCAGTTCTTC. Translation: CSAFPGTNEQFF.

This sequence joins TRBV7-8 and TRBJ2-1; 7 bases fit TRBD2. The germline gives CDR1 SGHVS, CDR2 FQNEAQ. The CDR3 is 14 residues long. V shed 3 bases and J 7 bases; nucleotides not matched to a gene: 6. The CDR3 is CASSLASGGNEQFF. CDR3 DNA: TGTGCCAGCAGCTTGGCTAGCGGCGGTAATGAGCAGTTCTTC.

The V gene is TRBV7-3, the J gene TRBJ2-3; 11 bases match TRBD2. V was clipped by 5 bases and J by 2 bases; unmatched bases: 6. This CDR3 has 16 amino acids. Germline values: CDR1 SGHTA, CDR2 FQGTGA. This CDR3 is CASSKGTSGPTDTQYF. CDR3 coding DNA: TGTGCCAGCAGCAAAGGGACTAGCGGCCCCACAGATACGCAGTATTTT. Drawing the rest from reference TRBV7-3 and TRBJ2-3, the complete variable domain is GAGVSQTPSNKVTEKGKYVELRCDPISGHTALYWYRQSLGQGPEFLIYFQGTGAADDSGLPNDRFFAVRPEGSVSTLKIQRTERGDSAVYLCASSKGTSGPTDTQYFGPGTRLTVL.

The chain has TRBV29-1 and TRBJ1-5; 7 nucleotides match TRBD1. Germline CDR1 SQVTM, CDR2 ANQGSEA. This CDR3 has 13 residues. The V segment lost 4 bases and the J segment 5 bases; nucleotides outside the gene matches: 5. CDR3 sequence: CSVAGRGDQPQHF. The CDR3 nucleotides read TGCAGCGTTGCAGGCAGGGGGGATCAGCCCCAGCATTTT. The whole variable domain, filled in from reference TRBV29-1 and TRBJ1-5, reads SAVISQKPSRDICQRGTSLTIQCQVDSQVTMMFWYRQQPGQSLTLIATANQGSEATYESGFVIDKFPISRPNLTFSTLTVSNMSPEDSSIYLCSVAGRGDQPQHFGDGTRLSIL.